Presented here are 6 T cell receptor beta chains from one specimen sequenced in a study of T cell responses to AZD1222 COVID-19 vaccine. TCRdb keeps only in-frame clones here, not all; method: immunoSEQ multiplex PCR. The profile covers around 100,000 clones, with 93% appearing a single time and 4.5% to 5% taken by the ten largest. Sequenced material: peripheral blood, taken on day 0 of AZD1222 vaccination. These receptors all come from an adult in good health.

The chain couples TRBV29-1 to TRBJ2-7, with 8 bases that match TRBD2. Trimming removed 4 bases from V and 3 bases from J; junction bases left unmatched: 8. Germline values: CDR1 SQVTM, CDR2 ANQGSEA. The CDR3 totals 14 residues. CDR3 residues: CSVVRSGGFYEQYF. The CDR3, as DNA: TGCAGCGTTGTGAGGAGCGGGGGTTTCTACGAGCAGTACTTC.

The chain links TRBV7-2 to TRBJ1-6; D not certain. CDR1 and CDR2 from the germline V gene are SGHTA and FQGNSA. This CDR3 contains 15 residues. The V end lost 5 bases, the J end lost 10 bases, and 18 bases lay between the germline ends. The CDR3 coding sequence is TGTGCCAGCAGCACCATTACGGGAAGTAGATCACCCCTCCACTTT. Residues: CASSTITGSRSPLHF. Full variable domain (rest looked up from reference TRBV7-2 and TRBJ1-6): GAGVSQSPSNKVTEKGKDVELRCDPISGHTALYWYRQSLGQGLEFLIYFQGNSAPDKSGLPSDRFSAERTGGSVSTLTIQRTQQEDSAVYLCASSTITGSRSPLHFGNGTRLTVT.

The chain combines TRBV28 with TRBJ1-4; the match to TRBD1 covers 8 bases. V lost 6 bases and J lost 7; bases outside the gene matches: 4. Germline V gene data show CDR1 as MDHEN and CDR2 as SYDVKM. This CDR3 has 13 amino acids. The CDR3 loop is CASRTTGVEKLFF. DNA for the CDR3: TGTGCCAGCAGAACGACAGGGGTTGAAAAACTGTTTTTT.

This chain links TRBV15 with TRBJ1-3, with 7 bases aligning to TRBD1. Germline CDR1 reads LNHNV; CDR2 reads YYDKDF (reference sequence). V gave up 0 bases and J gave up 3 bases; unmatched junction bases: 11. This CDR3 is built from 18 residues. The DNA for the CDR3 is TGTGCCACCAGCAGAGATATCCCCCAGGGGGTAGATGGAAACACCATATATTTT. Translated, it gives CATSRDIPQGVDGNTIYF.

This rearrangement joins TRBV14 to TRBJ1-1, with D hard to call. The CDR3 length is 12 residues. CDR1 is SGHDN, CDR2 FVKESK, per germline. V was trimmed by 1 base and J by 12 bases, leaving 12 bases between them. In DNA form, the CDR3 reads TGTGCCAGCAGCCAAGGTGGGCTCACTTCTTTCTTT. Residues: CASSQGGLTSFF.

The chain combines TRBV24-1 with TRBJ2-2, with D possibly TRBD2 on 6 matching bases. This CDR3 is 13 amino acids long. The V end lost 8 bases, the J end lost 4 bases, and 10 bases lay between the germline ends. Germline-derived CDR1 and CDR2 are KGHDR and SFDVKD. Here the CDR3 reads CATKGLLTGELFF. The DNA of the CDR3 is TGTGCCACCAAGGGACTCCTCACCGGGGAGCTGTTTTTT.